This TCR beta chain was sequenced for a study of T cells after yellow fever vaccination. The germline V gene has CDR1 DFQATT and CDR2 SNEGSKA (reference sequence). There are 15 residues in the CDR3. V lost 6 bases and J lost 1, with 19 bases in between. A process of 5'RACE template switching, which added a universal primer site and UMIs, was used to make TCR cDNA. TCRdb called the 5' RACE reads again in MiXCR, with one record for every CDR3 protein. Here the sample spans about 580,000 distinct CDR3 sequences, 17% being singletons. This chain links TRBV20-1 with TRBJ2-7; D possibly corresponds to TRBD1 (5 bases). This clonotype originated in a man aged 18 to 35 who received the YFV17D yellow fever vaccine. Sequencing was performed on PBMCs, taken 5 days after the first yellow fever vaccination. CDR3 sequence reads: CSALSDILESYEQYF. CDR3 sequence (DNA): TGCAGTGCCCTGTCGGACATCTTGGAGTCCTACGAGCAGTACTTC.